The 20 T cell receptor beta chains given below trace back to one sample, sequenced in a study of cytomegalovirus exposure and HLA in healthy donors. The PCR employed 60 Vbeta primers together with 13 Jbeta primers. TCRdb's copy holds only in-frame clones and misses some; the assay was immunoSEQ multiplex PCR. Of 140,000 or so clones detected, 74% appear once; the ten largest clones hold roughly 4%. The sample consisted of PBMCs. Receptors were obtained from a man in his late teens or twenties in good health and CMV-seropositive.

This clone was seen once. The chain couples TRBV9 to TRBJ2-7; possibly TRBD1 for D (6 bases). This CDR3 has 14 amino acids. V dropped 3 bases and J dropped 2 bases, with 12 bases sitting between them. Per the germline V gene, CDR1 is SGDLS and CDR2 is YYNGEE. CDR3 bases: TGTGCCAGCAGCGCCGGGGACACCACCTACGAGCAGTACTTC. Residues: CASSAGDTTYEQYF.

This clone was counted once. The chain joins TRBV6-5 to TRBJ1-1; D remains ambiguous. The germline CDR1 and CDR2 sequences are MNHEY and SVGAGI. Deletions cut 7 bases from V and 1 base from J, with 4 bases between. The length of the CDR3 is 11 residues. The CDR3 reads CASTGNTEAFF. The CDR3 DNA reads as TGTGCCAGCACAGGGAACACTGAAGCTTTCTTT.

The chain has TRBV6-5 and TRBJ2-1; 9 bases agree with TRBD1. V trimming: 10 bases; J trimming: 4 bases; junction bases outside the gene matches: 8. This CDR3 contains 14 residues. The germline CDR1 and CDR2 sequences are MNHEY and SVGAGI. CDR3 nucleotides: TGTGCCACCAGCAGGGACAGGGCTTACAATGAGCAGTTCTTC. Protein sequence: CATSRDRAYNEQFF.

This chain joins TRBV2 and TRBJ2-1; 10 bases map to TRBD1. V dropped 6 bases and J dropped 7; count of bases not matched to a gene: 3. CDR3 size: 13 residues. CDR1 and CDR2 from the germline V gene are SNHLY and FYNNEI. CDR3 in DNA: TGTGCCAGCAGGGAGGACAGGGGGAATGAGCAGTTCTTC. Amino acids: CASREDRGNEQFF.

This rearrangement joins TRBV7-9 to TRBJ1-1; D is uncertain. CDR1 SEHNR and CDR2 FQNEAQ come from the germline V gene (reference sequence). The CDR3 length is 14 residues. Between the trimmed V and J ends, which lost 5 bases and 3 bases, there was a span of 13 bases. CDR3 nucleotides: TGTGCCAGCAGCCCCGGACTGATTTACACTGAAGCTTTCTTT. Protein: CASSPGLIYTEAFF.

This chain joins TRBV6-6 and TRBJ1-6; 9 positions match TRBD1. CDR1 and CDR2 (germline): MNHNY, SVGAGI (reference sequence). V was pared by 7 bases and J by 6 bases, with 7 bases of the junction left unmatched. This CDR3 is 15 amino acids long. The CDR3 DNA reads TGTGCCAGCACCTCTCGGGACAGGGCTAATTCACCCCTCCACTTT. This sequence encodes CASTSRDRANSPLHF.

The chain employs TRBV27 and TRBJ2-3, with D maybe TRBD1 (6 bases). The CDR3 is 14 amino acids. V was cut by 4 bases and J by 5 bases, with 13 bases left in between. CDR1 and CDR2 from the germline V gene are MNHEY and SMNVEV (reference sequence). CDR3 sequence reads: CASSWLGAGDTQYF. The CDR3 DNA is TGTGCCAGCAGTTGGTTGGGGGCTGGAGATACGCAGTATTTT.

The V call is TRBV7-2, the J call TRBJ2-1; D unclear. Per the germline V gene, CDR1 is SGHTA and CDR2 is FQGNSA. V was trimmed by 2 bases and J by 3 bases, leaving 8 bases between them. The CDR3 length is 14 residues. DNA of the CDR3: TGTGCCAGCAGCTTATTTGCGGTCTACAATGAGCAGTTCTTC. Amino acid sequence: CASSLFAVYNEQFF.

The chain uses TRBV5-6 and TRBJ1-6; 8 bases agree with TRBD1. Germline lookup yields CDR1 SGHDT and CDR2 YYEEEE. Trimming took 3 bases from V and 7 from J; bases not matched to a gene: 3. The CDR3 is 14 amino acids. Here the CDR3 DNA reads TGTGCCAGCAGCTCAGGACAGGGAAATTCACCCCTCCACTTT. Translation: CASSSGQGNSPLHF.

The gene calls are TRBV9 and TRBJ2-2, with D uncertain. Germline CDR1 is SGDLS and CDR2 is YYNGEE. The V gene lost 0 bases and the J gene lost 6 bases, with 6 bases spanning the gap. This CDR3 region has 13 residues. CDR3 sequence: CASSVGVAGELFF. CDR3 nucleotide sequence: TGTGCCAGCAGCGTAGGAGTTGCCGGGGAGCTGTTTTTT. Together with reference TRBV9 and TRBJ2-2, the CDR3 gives the full variable domain: DSGVTQTPKHLITATGQRVTLRCSPRSGDLSVYWYQQSLDQGLQFLIQYYNGEERAKGNILERFSAQQFPDLHSELNLSSLELGDSALYFCASSVGVAGELFFGEGSRLTVL.

The chain uses TRBV9 and TRBJ2-1; D is perhaps TRBD1 (5 bases). Trimming cost V 0 bases and J 1 base, with 8 bases left between them. The germline gives CDR1 SGDLS, CDR2 YYNGEE. CDR3 length: 15 amino acids. The CDR3 is CASSVGQGSYNEQFF. The CDR3 coding sequence is TGTGCCAGCAGCGTAGGGCAGGGATCCTACAATGAGCAGTTCTTC. Full variable domain (rest looked up from reference TRBV9 and TRBJ2-1): DSGVTQTPKHLITATGQRVTLRCSPRSGDLSVYWYQQSLDQGLQFLIQYYNGEERAKGNILERFSAQQFPDLHSELNLSSLELGDSALYFCASSVGQGSYNEQFFGPGTRLTVL.

The chain joins TRBV4-3 to TRBJ2-1; D unresolved. The germline gives CDR1 LGHNA, CDR2 YSLEER. This CDR3 comprises 14 residues. Trimming left V 0 bases short and J 5 bases short, with 8 bases between. CDR3 sequence (DNA): TGCGCCAGCAGCCAAGAAGAGGTAAACAATGAGCAGTTCTTC. Translating it yields CASSQEEVNNEQFF.

The chain uses TRBV7-9 and TRBJ2-1; D not resolved. Germline values: CDR1 SEHNR, CDR2 FQNEAQ (reference sequence). With 5 bases removed from V and 9 bases from J, the gap between germline ends came to 8 bases. The CDR3 totals 11 residues. In DNA form, the CDR3 reads TGTGCCAGCAGCCCGGGTCGTGAGCAGTTCTTC. This codes for CASSPGREQFF.

Concerning this clone: The junction does not match germline at one end; this may be a read error. This sample also contains other DNA sequences that code for the same CDR3. This sequence joins TRBV5-6 and TRBJ1-6, with D perhaps matching TRBD1 (5 bases). Germline V CDR1 and CDR2: SGHDT, YYEEEE. This CDR3 is built from 15 residues. The chain's CDR3 is CASSLLSRADSPLHF. For the CDR3, the DNA is TGTGCCAGCAGCTTGCTCTCCAGGGCTGATTCGCCCCTCCACTTT.

The V and J genes are TRBV18 and TRBJ2-7; 12 bases fit TRBD1. The CDR3 is 14 amino acids. Germline CDR1 and CDR2: KGHSH and LQKENI. V shed 8 bases and J 4 bases; nucleotides not matched to a gene: 6. CDR3 region: CASTPGQGAYEQYF. In nucleotides, the CDR3 is TGTGCCAGCACCCCGGGACAGGGGGCGTACGAGCAGTACTTC.

The chain employs TRBV10-1 and TRBJ2-7, with 10 bases fitting TRBD2. CDR3 length equals 17 residues. Per the germline V gene, CDR1 is WNHNN and CDR2 is SYGVQD (reference sequence). J lost 0 bases, V lost 2 bases, and 7 bases had no gene match. The CDR3 nucleotides are TGCGCCAGCAGTGAGGGATTAGCGGGAGGTCCCTCCTACGAGCAGTACTTC. Protein product: CASSEGLAGGPSYEQYF.

With respect to this clone: A junction boundary mismatches the germline segment, possibly from a read error. This chain uses TRBV7-2 with TRBJ2-7; TRBD2 might be the D (6 bases). The CDR3 sequence is 12 residues long. The V gene's germline CDR1 is SGHTA and CDR2 FQGNSA. CDR3 in DNA: TGTGCCAGCAGCCCTGGGACTTACGGGCAGTACTTC. It specifies CASSPGTYGQYF.

The gene calls are TRBV7-8 and TRBJ1-5, with D possibly TRBD1 on 6 matching bases. The CDR3 totals 15 residues. Trimming stripped 2 bases from V and 6 bases from J, with 14 bases between. CDR1 and CDR2 (germline): SGHVS, FQNEAQ. CDR3: CASSLYDRKGQPQHF. The CDR3 DNA reads TGTGCCAGCAGCTTATATGACAGGAAGGGTCAGCCCCAGCATTTT.

This clone was picked up one time. The J gene is TRBJ2-2, the V gene TRBV4-1; D is perhaps TRBD1 (6 bases). This CDR3 has 15 amino acids. Germline-derived CDR1 and CDR2 are MGHRA and YSYEKL. The germline V and J ends were trimmed by 4 bases and 1 base, with 10 bases remaining between them. The DNA for the CDR3 is TGCGCCAGCAGCCCCAGGGGCCAGAACACCGGGGAGCTGTTTTTT. It translates to CASSPRGQNTGELFF.

The V gene is TRBV5-6, the J gene TRBJ2-7; 10 bases match TRBD1. CDR1 and CDR2 (germline): SGHDT, YYEEEE. With V trimmed by 7 bases and J by 3 bases, 4 bases remained unmatched. The CDR3 runs to 13 residues. The CDR3 coding sequence is TGTGCCAGCCGGACAGGGGGAAGCTACGAGCAGTACTTC. Encoded protein: CASRTGGSYEQYF.